Listed here are 17 T cell receptor beta chains from one sample, sequenced in a study of T-cell memory formation after mild COVID-19. Via MiXCR, TCRdb re-called the 5' RACE reads, giving one row per CDR3 protein. The sample lists 250,000 to 300,000 distinct CDR3 sequences, 15% to 20% occurring once. Sequenced input: PBMCs or a T cell subset sorted from them (not recorded which). These receptors originate from a man younger than 30 who had mild COVID-19 (a few samples of this study predate the infection). Cell type and time point are not known.

The genes are TRBV5-1 and TRBJ2-2; TRBD1 matches 8 bases. The CDR3 is 15 amino acids. Germline trimming cut 5 bases from V and 4 bases from J; bases unmatched to any gene: 7. Germline CDR1 SGHRS, CDR2 YFSETQ. The CDR3 DNA follows: TGCGCCAGCAGGATCACAGGGGGAGGCACCGGGGAGCTGTTTTTT. Its translation is CASRITGGGTGELFF.

The table lists this clonotype with a few counts. The chain links TRBV20-1 to TRBJ2-1, with D maybe TRBD2 (6 bases). V dropped 3 bases and J dropped 1 base, with 13 bases sitting between them. Germline-derived CDR1 and CDR2 are DFQATT and SNEGSKA (reference sequence). This CDR3 is built from 15 residues. The CDR3, as DNA: TGCAGTGCTAGTCGTCGGGGGACGTCCTACAATGAGCAGTTCTTC. This translates into CSASRRGTSYNEQFF.

The CDR3 nucleotides read TGTGCCAGCAGGGCCGGGACTAGCGAGCCTCTAGCCAAAAACATTCAGTACTTC. It yields the protein CASRAGTSEPLAKNIQYF. The chain joins TRBV9 to TRBJ2-4; 10 bases are shared with TRBD2. The CDR3 contains 18 residues. Germline lookup yields CDR1 SGDLS and CDR2 YYNGEE. Trimming took 5 bases from V and 0 from J; bases not matched to a gene: 11.

V is TRBV12-3 or TRBV12-4 and J is TRBJ1-1; D not resolved. The CDR3 runs 14 residues. The V and J ends lost 3 bases and 1 base respectively, with 9 bases between them. The CDR3 region has the DNA TGTGCCAGCAGTTTTTTGGGTCCGAACACTGAAGCTTTCTTT. This sequence encodes CASSFLGPNTEAFF.

CDR3 in DNA: TGTGCCAGCAGCGACGACTCTGGGGCCAACGTCCTGACTTTC. Its translation is CASSDDSGANVLTF. The chain joins TRBV5-4 to TRBJ2-6; no reliable D call. V lost 4 bases and J 0 bases, leaving 5 bases between the germline ends. In germline, CDR1 is SGHNT, CDR2 YYREEE (reference sequence). The CDR3 runs 14 residues.

The V gene is TRBV20-1, the J gene TRBJ2-1; 9 bases map to TRBD2. The CDR3 length is 15 residues. Germline V lookup: CDR1 DFQATT, CDR2 SNEGSKA (reference sequence). Trimming at V came to 5 bases and at J to 5 bases, leaving 10 bases not matched to a gene. CDR3: CSAGGAGGTHNEQFF. In DNA form, the CDR3 reads TGCAGTGCTGGCGGGGCGGGGGGGACCCACAATGAGCAGTTCTTC.

The V call is TRBV6-2 or TRBV6-3, the J call TRBJ1-6; D is ambiguous. This CDR3 has 17 residues. Trimming stripped 5 bases from V and 9 bases from J, with 23 bases between. The V gene's germline CDR1 is MNHEY and CDR2 SVGEGT. The CDR3 region is CASSPRSLTFRGSPLHF. The CDR3 DNA is TGTGCCAGCAGTCCCAGGAGCTTGACGTTTCGAGGTTCACCCCTCCACTTT.

The rearrangement links TRBV7-2 to TRBJ2-7, with D uncertain. The CDR3 has 14 amino acids. Trimming removed 5 bases from V and 6 bases from J, with 17 bases in between. CDR1 and CDR2 (germline): SGHTA, FQGNSA. CDR3 region: CASSPLVSLREQYF. The CDR3 coding sequence is TGTGCCAGCAGCCCCCTAGTGTCCCTCCGCGAGCAGTACTTC. The full variable domain, in which reference TRBV7-2 and TRBJ2-7 provide the parts outside the CDR3, is GAGVSQSPSNKVTEKGKDVELRCDPISGHTALYWYRQSLGQGLEFLIYFQGNSAPDKSGLPSDRFSAERTGGSVSTLTIQRTQQEDSAVYLCASSPLVSLREQYFGPGTRLTVT.

The chain joins TRBV6-1 to TRBJ1-5, with 7 positions matching TRBD1. Germline V lookup: CDR1 MNHNS, CDR2 SASEGT. The CDR3 is 14 residues long. Germline trimming cut 5 bases from V and 6 bases from J; bases unmatched to any gene: 7. The CDR3 nucleotides read TGTGCCAGCAGTTACGACAGGGAGGGTCAGCCCCAGCATTTT. This sequence encodes CASSYDREGQPQHF.

This clonotype showed up many times. The rearrangement links TRBV12-3 or TRBV12-4 to TRBJ2-7, with no clear D. The ends were cut back, 3 bases at V and 5 bases at J, with 11 bases in the middle. The CDR3 extends over 13 amino acids. As DNA, the CDR3 is TGTGCCAGCAGTTTTGGGGTGGTCGACGAGCAGTACGTC. It encodes CASSFGVVDEQYV.

This clonotype was found a few times. The chain carries TRBV19 and TRBJ1-5, with D possibly matching TRBD1 (5 bases). This CDR3 has 14 residues. Trimming removed 4 bases from V and 2 bases from J, with 9 bases in between. Germline V gene lookup returns CDR1 LNHDA and CDR2 SQIVND (reference sequence). The CDR3 coding sequence is TGTGCCAGTAGTAGCCGGGACGGCAATCAGCCCCAGCATTTT. This encodes CASSSRDGNQPQHF.

This clonotype has only a few counts. The rearrangement links TRBV9 to TRBJ2-2, with D perhaps matching TRBD2 (7 bases). Deletions cut 3 bases from V and 0 bases from J, with 12 bases between. This CDR3 is 16 amino acids long. Germline V gene sequence: CDR1 SGDLS, CDR2 YYNGEE. CDR3 sequence: CASSEGGGPNTGELFF. CDR3 nucleotide sequence: TGTGCCAGCAGCGAAGGCGGGGGCCCGAACACCGGGGAGCTGTTTTTT.

This clonotype appeared a few times. At one end, the junction sequence differs from germline, possibly due to a read error. This chain links TRBV7-9 with TRBJ1-6, with 9 bases fitting TRBD1. Germline values: CDR1 SEHNR, CDR2 FQNEAQ (reference sequence). This CDR3 is 15 amino acids long. The CDR3 region is CASSLGDREKSPLHF. CDR3 DNA sequence: TGCGCCAGCAGCTTAGGGGACAGGGAGAAGTCACCCCTCCACTTT.

V gene TRBV6-5 combines with J gene TRBJ1-5; 7 nucleotides line up with TRBD1. V was pared by 9 bases and J by 0 bases, with 8 bases of the junction left unmatched. Germline V gene lookup returns CDR1 MNHEY and CDR2 SVGAGI. The CDR3 is 15 amino acids. The CDR3 coding sequence is TGTGCCAGATTCTGGGGACAGAATAGCAATCAGCCCCAGCATTTT. As protein: CARFWGQNSNQPQHF.

The chain links TRBV12-3 or TRBV12-4 to TRBJ1-1, with 8 bases aligning to TRBD1. V gave up 6 bases and J gave up 4 bases; unmatched junction bases: 13. The CDR3 has 16 amino acids. In nucleotides, the CDR3 is TGTGCCAGCAGCCCCTCGGGACAGGCCCCAATCACTGAAGCTTTCTTT. It is translated as CASSPSGQAPITEAFF.

V is TRBV5-1 and J is TRBJ1-1, with unresolved D. Per germline, CDR1 SGHRS and CDR2 YFSETQ. The CDR3 runs to 14 residues. Trimming left V 0 bases short and J 2 bases short, with 8 bases between. As DNA, the CDR3 is TGCGCCAGCAGCTTGGATACCGTTAACACTGAAGCTTTCTTT. Protein product: CASSLDTVNTEAFF.

This clonotype was recorded at least ten times. The chain employs TRBV7-2 and TRBJ2-5, with 10 bases matching TRBD1. V lost 4 bases to trimming and J lost 12 bases; unmatched junction nucleotides: 11. Per the germline V gene, CDR1 is SGHTA and CDR2 is FQGNSA. The CDR3 extends over 14 amino acids. CDR3 in amino acids: CASSSTGQGSFEYF. CDR3 in DNA: TGTGCCAGCAGCTCCACGGGACAGGGGTCGTTTGAGTACTTC.